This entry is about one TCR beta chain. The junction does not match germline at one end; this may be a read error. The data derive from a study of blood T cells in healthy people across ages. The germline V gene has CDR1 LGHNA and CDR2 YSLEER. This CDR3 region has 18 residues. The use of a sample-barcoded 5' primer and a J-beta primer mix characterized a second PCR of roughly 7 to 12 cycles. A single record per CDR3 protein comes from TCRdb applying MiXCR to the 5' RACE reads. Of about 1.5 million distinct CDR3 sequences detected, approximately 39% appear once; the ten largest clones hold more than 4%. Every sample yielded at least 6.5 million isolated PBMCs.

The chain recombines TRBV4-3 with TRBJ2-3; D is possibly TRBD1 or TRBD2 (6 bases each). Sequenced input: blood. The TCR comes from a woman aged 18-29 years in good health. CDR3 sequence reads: CASSRRAGHEYSTDAQYF. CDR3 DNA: TGCGCCAGCAGCCGCCGTGCGGGACACGAATATAGCACAGATGCGCAGTATTTT.